This T cell receptor (beta chain) is from a study of blood T cell repertoires in COVID-19. Across the study: The United States, Italy and Spain provided the acute and convalescent COVID-19 samples. In each case, the material was cDNA or gDNA derived from T cells, B-cell-depleted T cells, or PBMCs.

Profiled with immunoSEQ multiplex PCR; TCRdb holds only in-frame clones, not every one. Of hundreds of thousands of clones in the sample, 85% were seen once. J was trimmed by 8 bases and V by 2 bases; bases with no gene match: 4. CDR3 length: 13 amino acids. Germline-derived CDR1 and CDR2 are LGHDT and YNNKEL (reference sequence). The TCR comes from a young woman with acute or convalescent COVID-19. The sequencing sample was made of peripheral blood. The chain is built from TRBV3-1 (or the pseudogene TRBV3-2) and TRBJ1-2; 8 bases line up with TRBD1. CDR3 in amino acids: CASSQPGGYGYTF. CDR3 DNA: TGTGCCAGCAGCCAACCAGGGGGCTACGGCTACACCTTC.